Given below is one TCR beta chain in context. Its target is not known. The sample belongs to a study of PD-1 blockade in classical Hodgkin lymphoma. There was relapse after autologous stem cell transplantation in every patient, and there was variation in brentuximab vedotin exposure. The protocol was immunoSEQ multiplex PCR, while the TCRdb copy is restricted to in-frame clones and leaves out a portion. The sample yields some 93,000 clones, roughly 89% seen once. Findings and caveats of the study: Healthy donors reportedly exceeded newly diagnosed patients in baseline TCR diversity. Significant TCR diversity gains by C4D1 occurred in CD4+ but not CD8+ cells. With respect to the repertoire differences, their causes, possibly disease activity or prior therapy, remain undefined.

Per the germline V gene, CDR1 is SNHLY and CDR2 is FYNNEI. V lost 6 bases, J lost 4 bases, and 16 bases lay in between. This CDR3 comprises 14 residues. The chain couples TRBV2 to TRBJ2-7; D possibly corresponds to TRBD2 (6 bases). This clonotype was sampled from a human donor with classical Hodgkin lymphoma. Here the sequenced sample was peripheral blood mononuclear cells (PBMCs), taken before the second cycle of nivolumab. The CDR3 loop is CASREGLGHYEQYF. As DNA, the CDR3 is TGTGCCAGCAGAGAGGGACTGGGGCATTACGAGCAGTACTTC.